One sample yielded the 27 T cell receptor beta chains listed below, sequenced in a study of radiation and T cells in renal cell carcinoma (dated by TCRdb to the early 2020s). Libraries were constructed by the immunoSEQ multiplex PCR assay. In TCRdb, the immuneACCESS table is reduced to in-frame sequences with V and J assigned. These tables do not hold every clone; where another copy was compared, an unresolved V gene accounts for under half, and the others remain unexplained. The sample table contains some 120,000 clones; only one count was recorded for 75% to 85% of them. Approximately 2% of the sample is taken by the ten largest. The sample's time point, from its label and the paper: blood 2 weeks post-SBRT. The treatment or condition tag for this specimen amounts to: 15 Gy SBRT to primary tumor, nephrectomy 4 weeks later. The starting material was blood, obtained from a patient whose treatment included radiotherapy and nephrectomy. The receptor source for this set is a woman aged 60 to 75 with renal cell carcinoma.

CDR3: CASSLVGSEETQYF. The CDR3 nucleotides are TGCGCCAGCAGCTTGGTGGGCTCGGAAGAGACCCAGTACTTC. This sequence joins TRBV5-1 and TRBJ2-5; D gene unclear. The CDR3 sequence is 14 residues long. Per germline, CDR1 SGHRS and CDR2 YFSETQ. Between the trimmed V and J ends, which lost 0 bases and 3 bases, there was a span of 9 bases.

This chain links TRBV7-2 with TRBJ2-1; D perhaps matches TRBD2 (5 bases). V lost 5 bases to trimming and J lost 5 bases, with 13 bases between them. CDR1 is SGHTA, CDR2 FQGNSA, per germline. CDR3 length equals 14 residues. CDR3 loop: CASSPVVGDNEQFF. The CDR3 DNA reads TGTGCCAGCAGCCCCGTAGTCGGGGACAATGAGCAGTTCTTC.

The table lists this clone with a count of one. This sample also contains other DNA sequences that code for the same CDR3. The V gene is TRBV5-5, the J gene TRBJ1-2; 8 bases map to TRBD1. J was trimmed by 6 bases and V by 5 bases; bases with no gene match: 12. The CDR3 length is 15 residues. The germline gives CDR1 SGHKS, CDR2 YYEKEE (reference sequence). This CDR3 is CASRGQGAYIHGYTF. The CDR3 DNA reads TGTGCCAGCAGAGGCCAGGGGGCCTACATACATGGCTACACCTTC.

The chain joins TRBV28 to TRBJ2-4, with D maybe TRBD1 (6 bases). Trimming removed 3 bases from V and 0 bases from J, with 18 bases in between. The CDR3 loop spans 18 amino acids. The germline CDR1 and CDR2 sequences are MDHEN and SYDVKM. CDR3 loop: CASSFRQTGSTAKNIQYF. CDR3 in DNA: TGTGCCAGCAGTTTCCGGCAGACAGGTAGTACAGCCAAAAACATTCAGTACTTC. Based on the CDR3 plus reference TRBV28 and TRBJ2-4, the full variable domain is DVKVTQSSRYLVKRTGEKVFLECVQDMDHENMFWYRQDPGLGLRLIYFSYDVKMKEKGDIPEGYSVSREKKERFSLILESASTNQTSMYLCASSFRQTGSTAKNIQYFGAGTRLSVL.

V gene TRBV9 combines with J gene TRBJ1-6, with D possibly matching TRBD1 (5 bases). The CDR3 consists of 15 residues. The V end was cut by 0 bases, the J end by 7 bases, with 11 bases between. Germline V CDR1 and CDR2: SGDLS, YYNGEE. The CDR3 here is CASSVVKGSNSPLHF. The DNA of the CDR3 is TGTGCCAGCAGCGTAGTAAAGGGGAGCAATTCACCCCTCCACTTT. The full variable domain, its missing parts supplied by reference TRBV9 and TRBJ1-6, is DSGVTQTPKHLITATGQRVTLRCSPRSGDLSVYWYQQSLDQGLQFLIQYYNGEERAKGNILERFSAQQFPDLHSELNLSSLELGDSALYFCASSVVKGSNSPLHFGNGTRLTVT.

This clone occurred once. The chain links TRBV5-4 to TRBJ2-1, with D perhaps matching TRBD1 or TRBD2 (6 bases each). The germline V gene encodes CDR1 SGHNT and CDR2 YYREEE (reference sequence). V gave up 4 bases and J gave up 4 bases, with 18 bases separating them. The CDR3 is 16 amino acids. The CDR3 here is CASSAGGPSSYNEQFF. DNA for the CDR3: TGTGCCAGCAGCGCTGGGGGGCCCTCTTCGTACAATGAGCAGTTCTTC.

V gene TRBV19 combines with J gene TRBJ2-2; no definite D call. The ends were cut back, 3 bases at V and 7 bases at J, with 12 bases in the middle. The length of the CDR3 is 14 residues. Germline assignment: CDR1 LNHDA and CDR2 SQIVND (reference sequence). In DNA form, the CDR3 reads TGTGCCAGTAGTATTGTGGGAATGGGCGGGGAGCTGTTTTTT. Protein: CASSIVGMGGELFF.

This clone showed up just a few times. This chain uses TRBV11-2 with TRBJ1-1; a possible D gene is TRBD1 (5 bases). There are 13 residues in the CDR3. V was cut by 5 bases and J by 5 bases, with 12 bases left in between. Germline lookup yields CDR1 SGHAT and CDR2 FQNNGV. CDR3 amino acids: CASSPSWGTEAFF. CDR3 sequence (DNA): TGTGCCAGCAGCCCGTCTTGGGGGACTGAAGCTTTCTTT. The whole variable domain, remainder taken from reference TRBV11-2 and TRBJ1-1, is EAGVAQSPRYKIIEKRQSVAFWCNPISGHATLYWYQQILGQGPKLLIQFQNNGVVDDSQLPKDRFSAERLKGVDSTLKIQPAKLEDSAVYLCASSPSWGTEAFFGQGTRLTVV.

This CDR3 reads CASSIIPASDEQFF. CDR3 nucleotide sequence: TGTGCCAGTAGTATAATACCCGCCTCAGATGAGCAGTTCTTC. The rearrangement links TRBV19 to TRBJ2-1; D remains ambiguous. The germline V gene has CDR1 LNHDA and CDR2 SQIVND (reference sequence). There are 14 residues in the CDR3. The V end lost 2 bases, the J end lost 8 bases, and 13 bases lay between the germline ends.

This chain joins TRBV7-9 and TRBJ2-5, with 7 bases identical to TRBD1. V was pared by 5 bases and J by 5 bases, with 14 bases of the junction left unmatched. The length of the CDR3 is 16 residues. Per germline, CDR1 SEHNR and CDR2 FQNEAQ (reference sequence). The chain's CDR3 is CASSIPGGPFLETQYF. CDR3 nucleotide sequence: TGTGCCAGCAGCATACCAGGGGGTCCCTTCTTGGAGACCCAGTACTTC.

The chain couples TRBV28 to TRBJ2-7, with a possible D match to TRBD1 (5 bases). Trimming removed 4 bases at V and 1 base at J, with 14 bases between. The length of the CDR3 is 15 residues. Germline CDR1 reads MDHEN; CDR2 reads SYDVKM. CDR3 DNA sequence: TGTGCCAGCAGTTCCACAGACAGTTTGTCCTACGAGCAGTACTTC. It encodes CASSSTDSLSYEQYF.

The CDR3 DNA is TGTGCCAGCAGCTACAGGGAAGGTCACACTGAAGCTTTCTTT. Protein: CASSYREGHTEAFF. This chain links TRBV6-1 with TRBJ1-1; tentative D call: TRBD1 (6 bases). This CDR3 spans 14 amino acids. V lost 6 bases, J lost 3 bases, and 14 bases lay in between. Germline loops: CDR1 MNHNS, CDR2 SASEGT.

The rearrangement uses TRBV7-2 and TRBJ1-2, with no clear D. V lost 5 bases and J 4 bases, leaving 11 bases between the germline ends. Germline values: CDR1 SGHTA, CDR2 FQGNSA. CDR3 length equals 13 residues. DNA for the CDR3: TGTGCCAGCAGCCGCGACGGCATCTATGGCTACACCTTC. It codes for CASSRDGIYGYTF.

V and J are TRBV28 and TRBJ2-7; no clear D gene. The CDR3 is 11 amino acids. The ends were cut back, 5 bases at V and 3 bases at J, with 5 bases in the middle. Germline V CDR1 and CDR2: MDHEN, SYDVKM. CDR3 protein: CASSGSYEQYF. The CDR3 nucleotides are TGTGCCAGCAGTGGAAGCTACGAGCAGTACTTC.

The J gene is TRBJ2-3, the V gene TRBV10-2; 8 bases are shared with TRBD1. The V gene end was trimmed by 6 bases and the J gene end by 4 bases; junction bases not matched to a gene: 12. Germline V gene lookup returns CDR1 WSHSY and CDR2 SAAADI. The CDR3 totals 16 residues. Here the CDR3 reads CASSDRPGTGADTQYF. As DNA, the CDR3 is TGCGCCAGCAGCGACCGTCCCGGGACAGGAGCAGATACGCAGTATTTT.

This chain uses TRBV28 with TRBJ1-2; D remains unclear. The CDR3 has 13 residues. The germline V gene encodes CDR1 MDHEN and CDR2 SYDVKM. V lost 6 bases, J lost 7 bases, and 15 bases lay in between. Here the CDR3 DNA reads TGTGCCAGCAGCCCCTACCCCCCGACTGGCTACACCTTC. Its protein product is CASSPYPPTGYTF.

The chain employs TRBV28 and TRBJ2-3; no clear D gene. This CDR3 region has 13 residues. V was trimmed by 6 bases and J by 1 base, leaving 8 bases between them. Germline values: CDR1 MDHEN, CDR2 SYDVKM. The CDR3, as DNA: TGTGCCAGCAGCCTCTCCGGCACAGATACGCAGTATTTT. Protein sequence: CASSLSGTDTQYF. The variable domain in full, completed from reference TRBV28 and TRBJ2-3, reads DVKVTQSSRYLVKRTGEKVFLECVQDMDHENMFWYRQDPGLGLRLIYFSYDVKMKEKGDIPEGYSVSREKKERFSLILESASTNQTSMYLCASSLSGTDTQYFGPGTRLTVL.

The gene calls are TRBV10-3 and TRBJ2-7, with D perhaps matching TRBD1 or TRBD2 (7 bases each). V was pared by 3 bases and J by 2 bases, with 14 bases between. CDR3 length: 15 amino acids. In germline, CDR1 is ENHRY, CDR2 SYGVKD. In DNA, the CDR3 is TGTGCCATCAGTGACCCAGGGGGGGGGACCTACGAGCAGTACTTC. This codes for CAISDPGGGTYEQYF.

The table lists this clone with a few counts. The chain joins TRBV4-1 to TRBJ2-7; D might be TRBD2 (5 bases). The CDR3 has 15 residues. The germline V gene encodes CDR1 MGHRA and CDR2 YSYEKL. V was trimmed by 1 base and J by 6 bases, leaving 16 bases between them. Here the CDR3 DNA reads TGCGCCAGCAGCCAAGTGACCCTGGAGGATTTCGAGCAGTACTTC. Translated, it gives CASSQVTLEDFEQYF.

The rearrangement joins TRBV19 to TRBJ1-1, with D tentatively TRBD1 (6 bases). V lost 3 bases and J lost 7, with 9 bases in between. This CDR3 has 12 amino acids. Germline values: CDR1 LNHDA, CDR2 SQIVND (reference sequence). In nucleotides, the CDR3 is TGTGCCAGTAGTATGGGACACCTTGAAGCTTTCTTT. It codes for CASSMGHLEAFF.

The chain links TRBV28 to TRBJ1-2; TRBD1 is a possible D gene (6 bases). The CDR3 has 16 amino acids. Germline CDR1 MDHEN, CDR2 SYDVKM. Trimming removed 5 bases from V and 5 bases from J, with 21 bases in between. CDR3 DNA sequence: TGTGCCAGCAGTCCACTGACAGGCCGGGGAGAATATGGCTACACCTTC. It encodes CASSPLTGRGEYGYTF.

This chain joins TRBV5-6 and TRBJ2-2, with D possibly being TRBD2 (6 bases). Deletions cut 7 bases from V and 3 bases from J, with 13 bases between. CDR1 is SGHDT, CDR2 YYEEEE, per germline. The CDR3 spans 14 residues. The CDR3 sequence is CASSRLADTGELFF. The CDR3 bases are TGTGCCAGCTCCAGATTAGCGGACACCGGGGAGCTGTTTTTT.

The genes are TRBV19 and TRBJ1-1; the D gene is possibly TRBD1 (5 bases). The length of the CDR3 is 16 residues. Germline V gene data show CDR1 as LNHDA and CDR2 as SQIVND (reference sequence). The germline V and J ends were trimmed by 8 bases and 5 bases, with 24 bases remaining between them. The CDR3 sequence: CASRSSLWGGWTEAFF. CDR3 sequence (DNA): TGTGCCAGTCGGTCGTCGTTGTGGGGGGGATGGACTGAAGCTTTCTTT.

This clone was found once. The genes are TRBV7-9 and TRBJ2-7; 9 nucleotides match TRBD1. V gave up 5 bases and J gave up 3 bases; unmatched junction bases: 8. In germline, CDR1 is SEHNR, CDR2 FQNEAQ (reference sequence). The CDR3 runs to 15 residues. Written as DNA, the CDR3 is TGTGCCAGCAGCGGGGGACAGGGAGATTACTACGAGCAGTACTTC. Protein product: CASSGGQGDYYEQYF.

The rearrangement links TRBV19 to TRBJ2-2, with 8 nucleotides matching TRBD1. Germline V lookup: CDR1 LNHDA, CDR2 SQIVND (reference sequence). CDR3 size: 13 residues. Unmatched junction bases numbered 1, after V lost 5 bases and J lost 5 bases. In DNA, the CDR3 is TGTGCCAGTAGTTGGACAGGGACCGGGGAGCTGTTTTTT. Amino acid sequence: CASSWTGTGELFF.

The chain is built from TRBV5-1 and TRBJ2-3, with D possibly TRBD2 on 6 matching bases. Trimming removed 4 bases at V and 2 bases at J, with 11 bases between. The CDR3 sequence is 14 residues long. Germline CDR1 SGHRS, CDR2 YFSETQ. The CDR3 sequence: CASSLSGYTDTQYF. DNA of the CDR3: TGCGCCAGCAGCCTTAGCGGATACACAGATACGCAGTATTTT. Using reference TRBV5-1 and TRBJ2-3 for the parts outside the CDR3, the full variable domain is KAGVTQTPRYLIKTRGQQVTLSCSPISGHRSVSWYQQTPGQGLQFLFEYFSETQRNKGNFPGRFSGRQFSNSRSEMNVSTLELGDSALYLCASSLSGYTDTQYFGPGTRLTVL.

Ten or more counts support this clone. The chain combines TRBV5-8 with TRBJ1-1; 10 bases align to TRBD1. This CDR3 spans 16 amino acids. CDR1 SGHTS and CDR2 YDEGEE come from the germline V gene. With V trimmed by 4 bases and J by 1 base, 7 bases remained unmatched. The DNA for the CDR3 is TGTGCCAGCAGCCCGAGACAGGGGGCAACGAACACTGAAGCTTTCTTT. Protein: CASSPRQGATNTEAFF.